The 20 T cell receptor beta chains in this list originate from one sample, sequenced in a study of T cell changes during pregnancy in multiple sclerosis. Only in-frame clones appear in the TCRdb table, and some are missing; sequencing was by immunoSEQ multiplex PCR. The sample holds 55,000 to 65,000 clones, 92% seen once. Source: peripheral blood, taken in the first trimester of pregnancy. These TCRs come from a female donor with multiple sclerosis, enrolled in a pregnancy study.

The chain couples TRBV14 to TRBJ2-4; D is possibly TRBD2 (6 bases). This CDR3 region has 12 residues. The germline CDR1 and CDR2 sequences are SGHDN and FVKESK. V was pared by 4 bases and J by 9 bases, with 10 bases between. The CDR3 here is CASSRLEAIQYF. The CDR3 DNA is TGTGCCAGCAGCCGACTAGAAGCCATTCAGTACTTC.

The rearrangement joins TRBV5-1 to TRBJ1-4; no firm D call. This CDR3 has 14 amino acids. Trimming pared 1 base from V and 7 bases from J, leaving 11 bases between. In germline, CDR1 is SGHRS, CDR2 YFSETQ. CDR3 loop: CASSLYLAAEKLFF. CDR3 coding DNA: TGCGCCAGCAGCTTGTACTTAGCAGCTGAAAAACTGTTTTTT. Complete variable domain (other parts from reference TRBV5-1 and TRBJ1-4): KAGVTQTPRYLIKTRGQQVTLSCSPISGHRSVSWYQQTPGQGLQFLFEYFSETQRNKGNFPGRFSGRQFSNSRSEMNVSTLELGDSALYLCASSLYLAAEKLFFGSGTQLSVL.

This chain connects TRBV5-5 to TRBJ2-7, with D hard to call. V lost 5 bases and J 3 bases, leaving 6 bases between the germline ends. The CDR3 runs to 11 residues. Germline CDR1 reads SGHKS; CDR2 reads YYEKEE (reference sequence). The CDR3 DNA is TGTGCCAGCAGTCTAAACTACGAGCAGTACTTC. It yields the protein CASSLNYEQYF.

The rearrangement links TRBV21-1 to TRBJ1-2. TRBV21-1 is listed as a pseudogene. The CDR3 has 15 amino acids. In DNA form, the CDR3 reads TGTGCCAGCAGCAAACGGTGGCTCGTCGATCGAGGAAACACCTTC. It codes for CASSKRWLVDRGNTF.

This clone was counted once. The V call is TRBV11-2, the J call TRBJ2-5, with a possible D match to TRBD2 (7 bases). Germline assignment: CDR1 SGHAT and CDR2 FQNNGV. The length of the CDR3 is 16 residues. Trimming removed 6 bases from V and 2 bases from J, with 19 bases in between. The CDR3 sequence: CASRSRGAGDQETQYF. Here the CDR3 DNA reads TGTGCCAGCAGATCTCGGGGGGCGGGGGATCAAGAGACCCAGTACTTC.

CDR3 protein: CASSQGGGGSSYEQYF. The CDR3 DNA is TGCGCCAGCAGCCAAGGAGGCGGGGGAAGCTCCTACGAGCAGTACTTC. The rearrangement links TRBV4-1 to TRBJ2-7, with 7 bases aligning to TRBD2. Germline V lookup: CDR1 MGHRA, CDR2 YSYEKL. The CDR3 covers 16 residues. Trimming cost V 1 base and J 0 bases; bases outside gene matches: 6.

The rearrangement uses TRBV7-2 and TRBJ2-7, with D possibly being TRBD1 (7 bases). The CDR3 is 15 amino acids. Germline V lookup: CDR1 SGHTA, CDR2 FQGNSA. Between the trimmed V and J ends, which lost 5 bases and 1 base, there was a span of 15 bases. The CDR3 coding sequence is TGTGCCAGCAGCCGGGGGACAGAAAAATCCTACGAGCAGTACTTC. Its protein is CASSRGTEKSYEQYF.

The chain combines TRBV2 with TRBJ1-2; 8 positions match TRBD1. Trimming at V came to 5 bases and at J to 0 bases, leaving 8 bases not matched to a gene. Germline CDR1 reads SNHLY; CDR2 reads FYNNEI. This CDR3 spans 16 amino acids. The CDR3 nucleotides read TGTGCCAGCAGTTCGACAGGGGTGACAACTAACTATGGCTACACCTTC. It codes for CASSSTGVTTNYGYTF.

The chain links TRBV7-3 to TRBJ2-3, with TRBD2 matching over 9 bases. J lost 5 bases, V lost 5 bases, and 11 bases had no gene match. The CDR3 totals 16 residues. Germline V CDR1 and CDR2: SGHTA, FQGTGA. The CDR3 region is CASSRTSSGGLDTQYF. In DNA, the CDR3 is TGTGCCAGCAGCCGGACGAGTAGCGGGGGTTTAGATACGCAGTATTTT.

The V and J genes are TRBV5-1 and TRBJ1-1, with TRBD1 matching over 7 bases. The CDR3 is 15 residues long. Germline V gives CDR1 SGHRS, CDR2 YFSETQ. Trimming took 4 bases from V and 1 from J; bases not matched to a gene: 7. The CDR3 here is CASSVTGPENTEAFF. The DNA for the CDR3 is TGCGCCAGCAGCGTGACAGGGCCGGAGAACACTGAAGCTTTCTTT.

The chain has TRBV5-4 and TRBJ1-2; the D gene is possibly TRBD1 (6 bases). Germline CDR1 reads SGHNT; CDR2 reads YYREEE (reference sequence). There are 15 residues in the CDR3. V was pared by 5 bases and J by 2 bases, with 16 bases between. The CDR3 sequence: CASRSGQFINYGYTF. The CDR3 DNA reads as TGTGCCAGCAGGTCTGGACAGTTCATAAACTATGGCTACACCTTC. The full variable domain, with the rest looked up from reference TRBV5-4 and TRBJ1-2, is ETGVTQSPTHLIKTRGQQVTLRCSSQSGHNTVSWYQQALGQGPQFIFQYYREEENGRGNFPPRFSGLQFPNYSSELNVNALELDDSALYLCASRSGQFINYGYTFGSGTRLTVV.

V is TRBV7-2 and J is TRBJ2-7, with TRBD2 matching 8 bases. Germline V gene sequence: CDR1 SGHTA, CDR2 FQGNSA. With V trimmed by 1 base and J by 3 bases, 8 bases remained unmatched. CDR3 size: 16 residues. CDR3 DNA sequence: TGTGCCAGCAGCTTAGTGGTTGCGGGGGGCCACTACGAGCAGTACTTC. Encoded protein: CASSLVVAGGHYEQYF.

The chain uses TRBV7-2 and TRBJ2-2; D ambiguous. Germline V CDR1 and CDR2: SGHTA, FQGNSA. The CDR3 runs 13 residues. Between the trimmed V and J ends, which lost 5 bases and 6 bases, there was a span of 10 bases. CDR3 nucleotide sequence: TGTGCCAGCAGCCTTAGTGAGGCCGGGGAGCTGTTTTTT. Translating gives CASSLSEAGELFF.

The chain recombines TRBV7-3 with TRBJ2-2; D unclear. Germline CDR1 reads SGHTA; CDR2 reads FQGTGA. Between the trimmed V and J ends, which lost 4 bases and 4 bases, there was a span of 4 bases. The length of the CDR3 is 12 residues. CDR3 amino acids: CASSWSTGELFF. The CDR3 DNA reads as TGTGCCAGCAGCTGGAGCACCGGGGAGCTGTTTTTT. Based on the CDR3 plus reference TRBV7-3 and TRBJ2-2, the full variable domain is GAGVSQTPSNKVTEKGKYVELRCDPISGHTALYWYRQSLGQGPEFLIYFQGTGAADDSGLPNDRFFAVRPEGSVSTLKIQRTERGDSAVYLCASSWSTGELFFGEGSRLTVL.

The table lists this clone with a count of one. This chain links TRBV15 with TRBJ1-6; perhaps TRBD1 as D (6 bases). The V and J ends lost 0 bases and 14 bases respectively, with 14 bases between them. The CDR3 is made up of 14 amino acids. CDR1 is LNHNV, CDR2 YYDKDF, per germline (reference sequence). CDR3 sequence (DNA): TGTGCCACCAGCAGAGAAATACAGGGACGGGCCCTCCACTTT. Its translation is CATSREIQGRALHF.

The chain uses TRBV6-5 and TRBJ2-7, with 9 bases matching TRBD2. The CDR3 extends over 14 amino acids. The J segment lost 1 base and the V segment lost 6 bases, leaving 4 bases of the junction unmatched. Germline loops: CDR1 MNHEY, CDR2 SVGAGI. CDR3 nucleotide sequence: TGTGCCAGCAGCGGGACTAGCAGTTCCTACGAGCAGTACTTC. Translating it yields CASSGTSSSYEQYF.

The chain uses TRBV9 and TRBJ2-4; D might be TRBD1 (5 bases). CDR3 size: 15 residues. Trimming left V 4 bases short and J 0 bases short, with 11 bases between. Germline loops: CDR1 SGDLS, CDR2 YYNGEE. CDR3 sequence: CASSPRQLAKNIQYF. The CDR3 coding sequence is TGTGCCAGCAGCCCCCGACAGCTAGCCAAAAACATTCAGTACTTC.

The chain joins TRBV18 to TRBJ2-2, with D possibly being TRBD2 (5 bases). The germline CDR1 and CDR2 sequences are KGHSH and LQKENI. Trimming removed 4 bases at V and 3 bases at J, with 9 bases between. The CDR3 consists of 14 residues. This CDR3 is CASSLLADTGELFF. CDR3 DNA: TGTGCCAGCTCACTTCTAGCAGACACCGGGGAGCTGTTTTTT. The whole variable domain, filled in from reference TRBV18 and TRBJ2-2, reads NAGVMQNPRHLVRRRGQEARLRCSPMKGHSHVYWYRQLPEEGLKFMVYLQKENIIDESGMPKERFSAEFPKEGPSILRIQQVVRGDSAAYFCASSLLADTGELFFGEGSRLTVL.

The J gene is TRBJ2-1, the V gene TRBV6-4; 7 bases are shared with TRBD2. The CDR3 loop spans 15 amino acids. The V segment lost 3 bases and the J segment 8 bases; nucleotides outside the gene matches: 10. CDR1 is MRHNA, CDR2 SNTAGT, per germline. CDR3 nucleotide sequence: TGTGCCAGCAGTGAAGGACTAGGAAGAGGCTATGAGCAGTTCTTC. Translated: CASSEGLGRGYEQFF.

V and J are TRBV4-2 and TRBJ2-7; 9 bases agree with TRBD2. V was clipped by 2 bases and J by 0 bases; unmatched bases: 2. CDR1 and CDR2 (germline): LGHNA, YNFKEQ. This CDR3 is 15 amino acids long. Here the CDR3 DNA reads TGTGCCAGCAGCCAACAGCGGGGGGTCTCCTACGAGCAGTACTTC. Residues: CASSQQRGVSYEQYF.